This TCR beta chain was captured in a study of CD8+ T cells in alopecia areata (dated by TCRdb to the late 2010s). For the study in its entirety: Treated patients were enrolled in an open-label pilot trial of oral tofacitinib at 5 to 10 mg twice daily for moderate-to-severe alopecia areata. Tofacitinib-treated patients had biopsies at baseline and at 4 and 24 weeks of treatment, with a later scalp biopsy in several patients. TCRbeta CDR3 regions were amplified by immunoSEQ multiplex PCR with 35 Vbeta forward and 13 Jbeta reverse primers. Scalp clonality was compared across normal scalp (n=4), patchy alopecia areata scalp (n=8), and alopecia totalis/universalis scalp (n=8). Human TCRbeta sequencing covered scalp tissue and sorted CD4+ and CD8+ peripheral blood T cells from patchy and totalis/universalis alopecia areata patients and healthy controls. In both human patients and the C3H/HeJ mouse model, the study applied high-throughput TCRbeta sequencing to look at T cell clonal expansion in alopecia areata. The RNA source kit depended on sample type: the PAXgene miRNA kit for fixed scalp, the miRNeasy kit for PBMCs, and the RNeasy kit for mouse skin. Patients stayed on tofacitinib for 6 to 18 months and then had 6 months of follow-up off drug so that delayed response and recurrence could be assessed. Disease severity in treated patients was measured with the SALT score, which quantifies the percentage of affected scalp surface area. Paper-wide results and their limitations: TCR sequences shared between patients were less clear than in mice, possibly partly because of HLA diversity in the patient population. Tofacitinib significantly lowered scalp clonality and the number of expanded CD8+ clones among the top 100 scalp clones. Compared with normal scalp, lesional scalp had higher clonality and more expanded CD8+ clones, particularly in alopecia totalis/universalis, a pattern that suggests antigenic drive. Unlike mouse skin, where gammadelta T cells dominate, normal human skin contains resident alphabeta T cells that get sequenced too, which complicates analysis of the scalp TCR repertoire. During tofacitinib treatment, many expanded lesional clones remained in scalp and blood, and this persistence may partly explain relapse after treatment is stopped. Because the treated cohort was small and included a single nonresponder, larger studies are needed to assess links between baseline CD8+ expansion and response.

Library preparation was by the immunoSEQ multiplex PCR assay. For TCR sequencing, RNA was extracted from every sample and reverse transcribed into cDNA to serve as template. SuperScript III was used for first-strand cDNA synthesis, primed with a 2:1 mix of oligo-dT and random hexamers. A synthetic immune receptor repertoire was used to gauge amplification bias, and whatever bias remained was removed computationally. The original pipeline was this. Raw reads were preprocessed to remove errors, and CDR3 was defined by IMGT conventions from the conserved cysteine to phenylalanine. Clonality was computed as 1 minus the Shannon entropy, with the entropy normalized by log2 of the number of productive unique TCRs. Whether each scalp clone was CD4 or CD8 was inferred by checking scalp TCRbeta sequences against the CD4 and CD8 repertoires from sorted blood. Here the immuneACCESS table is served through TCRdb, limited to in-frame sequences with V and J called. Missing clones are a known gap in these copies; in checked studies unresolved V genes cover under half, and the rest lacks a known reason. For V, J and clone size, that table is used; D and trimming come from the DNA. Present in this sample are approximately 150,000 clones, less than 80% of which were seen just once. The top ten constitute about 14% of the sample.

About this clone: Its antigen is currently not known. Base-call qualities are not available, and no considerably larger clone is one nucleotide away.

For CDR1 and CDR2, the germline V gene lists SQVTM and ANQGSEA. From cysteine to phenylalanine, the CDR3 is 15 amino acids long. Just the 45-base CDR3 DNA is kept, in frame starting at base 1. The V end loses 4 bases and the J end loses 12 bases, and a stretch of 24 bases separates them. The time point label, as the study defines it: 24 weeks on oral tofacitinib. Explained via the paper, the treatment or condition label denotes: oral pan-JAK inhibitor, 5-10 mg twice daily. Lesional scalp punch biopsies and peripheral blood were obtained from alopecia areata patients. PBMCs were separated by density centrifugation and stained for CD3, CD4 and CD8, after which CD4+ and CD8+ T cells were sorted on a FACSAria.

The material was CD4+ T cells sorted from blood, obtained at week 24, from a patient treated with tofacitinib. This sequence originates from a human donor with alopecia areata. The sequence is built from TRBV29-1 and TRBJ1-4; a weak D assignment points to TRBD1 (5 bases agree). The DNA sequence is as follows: TGCAGCGTTGCCCTAATGACTCAGGGACTAGGGGAACTGTTTTTT. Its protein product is CSVALMTQGLGELFF.